This T cell receptor beta chain stems from a study of technical replicates of blood from four donors. Measured with immunoSEQ multiplex PCR; TCRdb has only the in-frame clones, and not every one. The data contain under 70,000 clones, approximately 93% of them singletons. Germline CDR1 is SGHRS and CDR2 is YFSETQ. The CDR3 is made up of 15 amino acids. Trimming stripped 4 bases from V and 7 bases from J, with 18 bases between. The chain has TRBV5-1 and TRBJ2-1; D may be TRBD1 (5 bases). The sample taken for sequencing was PBMCs. This clonotype was obtained from a human donor in good health. Some clones in this sample may be carry-over from other donors' samples. CDR3 coding DNA: TGCGCCAGCAGCCCCACGTCAGGGAAAGGTAATGAGCAGTTCTTC. Its translation: CASSPTSGKGNEQFF.